One and the same sample provided the 13 T cell receptor beta chains below, sequenced in a study of graft-versus-host responses after intestinal transplantation. Their specific antigens are unknown. Clones were read by immunoSEQ multiplex PCR, and TCRdb kept only the in-frame ones, dropping some. The table lists 85,000 to 90,000 clones, around 93% of them singletons. This specimen was unstimulated CD4+ T cells sorted from spleen or lymph node cells, taken before transplant. The receptors originated from a human donor who was the organ donor for an intestinal transplant.

The chain links TRBV6-1 to TRBJ2-7, with 9 bases identical to TRBD2. Trimming at V came to 0 bases and at J to 3 bases, leaving 9 bases not matched to a gene. Germline CDR1 is MNHNS and CDR2 is SASEGT. The CDR3 runs 17 residues. In DNA form, the CDR3 reads TGTGCCAGCAGTGAAGCGCTATGGGGTAGCGGGAGCTACGAGCAGTACTTC. Protein sequence: CASSEALWGSGSYEQYF.

This chain connects TRBV12-5 to TRBJ2-1; 9 nucleotides match TRBD2. CDR3 size: 15 residues. V lost 11 bases to trimming and J lost 9 bases; unmatched junction nucleotides: 17. CDR1 LGHNT and CDR2 FRNRAP come from the germline V gene. The chain's CDR3 is CADARLRGGRAEQFF. The CDR3, as DNA: TGTGCTGATGCCCGGTTGCGGGGGGGCCGGGCTGAGCAGTTCTTC.

The rearrangement joins TRBV6-5 to TRBJ1-5; maybe TRBD1 (5 bases). The CDR3 extends over 15 amino acids. CDR1 and CDR2 from the germline V gene are MNHEY and SVGAGI. The V end was cut by 9 bases, the J end by 2 bases, with 17 bases between. The CDR3 DNA is TGTGCCAGTGTACTTGGGGCAGACCGCAATCAGCCCCAGCATTTT. This sequence encodes CASVLGADRNQPQHF.

This chain joins TRBV7-3 and TRBJ2-2; a weak D match, TRBD2 (6 bases). This CDR3 has 16 amino acids. V gave up 1 base and J gave up 3 bases, with 12 bases separating them. CDR1 is SGHTA and CDR2 is FQGTGA in the germline V gene. The CDR3 region is CASSLNGGMDTGELFF. In DNA, the CDR3 is TGTGCCAGCAGCTTAAATGGCGGGATGGACACCGGGGAGCTGTTTTTT.

This rearrangement joins TRBV10-1 to TRBJ2-2, with a tentative D call TRBD1 (5 bases). CDR1 and CDR2 from the germline V gene are WNHNN and SYGVQD (reference sequence). Trimming left V 5 bases short and J 5 bases short, with 12 bases between. CDR3 size: 14 residues. As DNA, the CDR3 is TGCGCCAGCAGTCCAGACAGAACTACCGGGGAGCTGTTTTTT. Translated: CASSPDRTTGELFF.

The gene calls are TRBV15 and TRBJ1-1, with D maybe TRBD1 (6 bases). This CDR3 contains 17 residues. The germline CDR1 and CDR2 sequences are LNHNV and YYDKDF (reference sequence). V lost 0 bases to trimming and J lost 2 bases, with 16 bases between them. The CDR3 nucleotides read TGTGCCACCAGCAGAGATCTACTACAGGGCTTTAACACTGAAGCTTTCTTT. This translates into CATSRDLLQGFNTEAFF. The full variable domain, completed using reference TRBV15 and TRBJ1-1, is DAMVIQNPRYQVTQFGKPVTLSCSQTLNHNVMYWYQQKSSQAPKLLFHYYDKDFNNEADTPDNFQSRRPNTSFCFLDIRSPGLGDTAMYLCATSRDLLQGFNTEAFFGQGTRLTVV.

This chain links TRBV5-1 with TRBJ2-2, with TRBD1 matching over 8 bases. CDR1 is SGHRS and CDR2 is YFSETQ in the germline V gene. Germline trimming cut 0 bases from V and 4 bases from J; bases unmatched to any gene: 11. The CDR3 extends over 18 amino acids. The CDR3 sequence is CASSLEPTGASPTGELFF. In DNA, the CDR3 is TGCGCCAGCAGCTTGGAACCGACAGGGGCGTCCCCCACCGGGGAGCTGTTTTTT.

The chain couples TRBV18 to TRBJ2-3, with 8 positions matching TRBD1. Germline trimming cut 8 bases from V and 6 bases from J; bases unmatched to any gene: 13. Germline loops: CDR1 KGHSH, CDR2 LQKENI. The CDR3 covers 15 residues. CDR3 sequence (DNA): TGTGCCAGCCAGGACAGGGACTCTTTGGGGGATACGCAGTATTTT. Its translation is CASQDRDSLGDTQYF.

The rearrangement links TRBV5-1 to TRBJ2-3; 7 nucleotides agree with TRBD1. Germline CDR1 is SGHRS and CDR2 is YFSETQ. The junction had 13 bases not matched to a gene; V was cut back by 4 bases and J by 5 bases. This CDR3 comprises 16 residues. The CDR3 bases are TGCGCCAGCAGCCACCAGGGGGACGGCATAGGAGATACGCAGTATTTT. It encodes CASSHQGDGIGDTQYF.

This clone was observed a handful of times. Other DNA sequences within the sample encode an identical CDR3. The chain couples TRBV6-1 to TRBJ1-5; D is unresolved. CDR1 and CDR2 (germline): MNHNS, SASEGT. V lost 2 bases, J lost 1 base, and 3 bases lay in between. This CDR3 comprises 13 residues. Here the CDR3 reads CASSEQSNQPQHF. Written as DNA, the CDR3 is TGTGCCAGCAGTGAACAAAGCAATCAGCCCCAGCATTTT.

This chain joins TRBV19 and TRBJ2-1; no clear D gene. CDR1 and CDR2 (germline): LNHDA, SQIVND (reference sequence). V was shortened by 5 bases and J by 8 bases, with 7 bases between the two germline ends. The CDR3 length is 11 residues. CDR3 bases: TGTGCCAGTAGTCTCGGGTATGAGCAGTTCTTC. Translation gives CASSLGYEQFF.

V is TRBV19 and J is TRBJ2-1, with 8 bases lining up with TRBD2. Germline CDR1 LNHDA, CDR2 SQIVND (reference sequence). The ends lost 5 bases at V and 8 bases at J; junction bases unmatched: 8. The CDR3 is 14 amino acids. The CDR3 spells CASSPRTSSHEQFF. The CDR3, as DNA: TGTGCCAGTAGTCCAAGGACTAGCTCCCATGAGCAGTTCTTC.

The chain carries TRBV6-5 and TRBJ2-3; 8 bases match TRBD2. The CDR3 runs to 15 residues. V shed 2 bases and J 6 bases; nucleotides not matched to a gene: 7. The V gene's germline CDR1 is MNHEY and CDR2 SVGAGI. DNA of the CDR3: TGTGCCAGCAGTTACGTGGCGGGAGGAACCGATACGCAGTATTTT. Translating it yields CASSYVAGGTDTQYF.